This T cell receptor beta chain appears in the sequencing data of a study of OX40 agonist ivuxolimab in advanced cancers. About the full investigation: The costimulatory receptor OX40 (CD134) was targeted by ivuxolimab, a fully human IgG2 agonistic monoclonal antibody. The purpose of peripheral TCRbeta sequencing was to test whether ivuxolimab changed TCR sequence diversity and led to clonal T-cell expansion. A male proportion of about 79% and a mean age of 60 years, ranging from about 23 to 90, were recorded for the dose-escalation cohort. Patients were allowed to have had prior anti-PD-1, anti-PD-L1 or anti-CTLA-4 therapy, and 30% to 40% of the dose-escalation patients had previously received checkpoint inhibitors. Three dose-escalation patients achieved partial responses, one with hepatocellular carcinoma and two with cutaneous melanoma. The paper covers the monotherapy dose-escalation part of the phase I ivuxolimab trial, which included N ≈ 54 patients. Intravenous ivuxolimab was administered to patients every 2 weeks at six dose levels: 0.01, 0.1, 0.3, 1.5, 3 and 10 mg/kg. Among the approximately 50 dose-escalation patients, approximately 20 had hepatocellular carcinoma, roughly 15 melanoma, 9 renal cell carcinoma and 9 head and neck cancer. On the study overall, not on this receptor specifically: In partial responders in the 0.1-3.0 mg/kg groups, normalized peripheral clonal expansion was found to be among the lowest, especially among CD8+ T cells. Low levels of normalized T-cell clonal expansion were also seen in some patients who did not respond. Clonal expansion of both CD4+ and CD8+ blood T cells was observed from baseline to week 6 at doses 0.1 to 3.0 mg/kg. The antigen specificity of the peripheral T cells that underwent clonal expansion was not determined. After ivuxolimab, more expanded clones were found on average in CD8+ T cells than in CD4+ T cells.

In the case of this clone: Its antigen is unknown. It has no much larger one-base neighbor in the sample; base qualities were not kept.

Genomic DNA was isolated from the sorted cells so that the TCRbeta CDR3 region could be sequenced. TCRbeta CDR3 regions were sequenced using the immunoSEQ Assay. The source is immuneACCESS, and TCRdb retained only in-frame sequences with V and J called. Part of the clones is not carried over; for the studies checked, unresolved V genes explain less than half of this, and the remainder is unexplained. The sample contains about 110,000 clones, roughly nine tenths of them found a single time. The top ten hold approximately 0.52% of the sample. Patients with autoimmune disease history or receiving systemic immunosuppression were excluded from the trial. Peripheral blood for TCR sequencing was drawn from every dose cohort at baseline, at cycle 4 day 1 and at cycle 7 day 1. Samples came from an open-label, multicenter, first-in-human phase I dose-escalation trial of ivuxolimab. The trial enrolled adults with locally advanced or metastatic head and neck squamous cell, hepatocellular, melanoma or renal cell carcinoma. Before TCR sequencing, CD4+ T cells and CD8+ T cells were sorted from peripheral blood as separate populations.

The source of this sequence is an adult with an advanced solid tumor such as melanoma, head and neck, liver or kidney cancer. Sequences were derived from CD4+ or CD8+ T cells sorted from blood, sampled in a trial of the OX40 agonist ivuxolimab.

Read as DNA, the sequence is TGTGCCAGCAGCGCCTCGGCGAGGGATGCTGGAAACACCATATATTTT. The resulting protein is CASSASARDAGNTIYF. The V and J segments used are TRBV9 and TRBJ1-3, with the D segment identity uncertain. V is shortened by 3 bases, J by 2 bases, and the region joining them spans 15 bases. The CDR3 goes from the cysteine to the phenylalanine over 16 residues. Kept here is only the CDR3 DNA, which spans 48 bases and is read in frame from base 1. The CDR1 and CDR2 encoded by the germline V gene are SGDLS and YYNGEE.